This entry describes one TCR beta chain. The antigen remains unidentified. The study ran its PCR with 60 Vbeta and 13 Jbeta primers. The table came from immunoSEQ multiplex PCR; TCRdb's copy has only in-frame clones and leaves some out. The sample has around 200,000 clones, about 69% seen once; the top ten hold about 5%. This sample is drawn from a study of cytomegalovirus exposure and HLA in healthy donors. Notes on the study in general: Indistinguishability led to the exclusion of some V segments, TRBV6-2 and TRBV6-3 included. There was a cluster of highly shared sequence variants that was likely a sequencing artifact.

Germline V gene lookup returns CDR1 SGDLS and CDR2 YYNGEE. The V end was cut by 0 bases, the J end by 0 bases, with 9 bases between. The CDR3 totals 16 residues. The receptor's source is a man aged 30 to 45 in good health and CMV-seropositive. J is TRBJ2-2 and V is TRBV9; D not resolved. The sequencing input was PBMCs. The CDR3 spells CASSVEVASNTGELFF. Here the CDR3 DNA reads TGTGCCAGCAGCGTAGAAGTCGCGTCGAACACCGGGGAGCTGTTTTTT.